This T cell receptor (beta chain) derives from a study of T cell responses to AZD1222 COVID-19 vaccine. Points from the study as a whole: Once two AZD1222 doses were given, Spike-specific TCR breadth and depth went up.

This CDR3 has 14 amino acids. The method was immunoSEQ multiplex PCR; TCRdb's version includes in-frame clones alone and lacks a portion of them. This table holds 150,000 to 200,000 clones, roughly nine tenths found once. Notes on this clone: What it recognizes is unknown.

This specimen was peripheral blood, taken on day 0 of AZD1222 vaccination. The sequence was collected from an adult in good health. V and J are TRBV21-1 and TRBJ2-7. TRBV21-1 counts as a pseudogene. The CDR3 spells CASSKCNGFYEQYF. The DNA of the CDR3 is TGTGCCAGCAGCAAATGTAACGGATTCTACGAGCAGTACTTC.